Here is one TCR beta chain with its context. Its antigen remains unidentified. Germline CDR1 is SQVTM and CDR2 is ANQGSEA. The CDR3 covers 12 residues. Germline trimming cut 6 bases from V and 4 bases from J; bases unmatched to any gene: 3. TCR libraries were built from approximately 0.45 ug of total RNA by linear amplification. TCRdb independently ran MiXCR on the reads; one entry per CDR3 protein. Of around 200,000 distinct CDR3 sequences listed, 74% are singletons. The data are from a study of healthy donors' naive CD4 and CD8 T cells. Study-wide background: Donors, half of them female, were 20-25, 40-50 or 60-70 years old. A new alpha primer set targeted every functional IMGT alpha variant.

Whole-study findings and limits: Around 13% of CD4/CD8 propensity variance appeared explained by V, J and CDR3 charge.

The specimen sequenced was naive CD4+ and CD8+ T cells sorted from blood, pooled from several donors. The TCR comes from a pool of human donors in good health; the sample pools cells from several healthy donors. V gene TRBV29-1 combines with J gene TRBJ1-2; TRBD1 aligns across 9 bases. CDR3 DNA sequence: TGCAGCGTCCAGGACAGGGGCTATGGCTACACCTTC. It translates to CSVQDRGYGYTF.